This T cell receptor (beta chain) was documented in a study of cytomegalovirus exposure and HLA in healthy donors. The wider study: It was reported in a later analysis that the 120 or so validation repertoires used the same platform as the 666 first-cohort repertoires.

While the first cohort had 650 to 850 subjects, the donors belonged to the separate validation cohort of about 110 subjects. Study-wide results and caveats: For most TCR sequences rarity was the rule, although some public TCRs occurred in many donors.

Only in-frame clones appear in the TCRdb table, and some are missing; sequencing was by immunoSEQ multiplex PCR. Of roughly 68,000 clones in the sample, 96% are singletons; the top ten hold around 5%. CDR3 length: 16 residues. Germline values: CDR1 SGHAT, CDR2 FQNNGV. The trim removed 5 bases at V and 6 bases at J, leaving 7 bases unmatched. Worth noting for this clone: The antigen remains unidentified.

The sample consisted of PBMCs. The sequence was collected from a woman aged 18-30 years in good health and CMV-seropositive. The chain couples TRBV11-2 to TRBJ1-4; 12 positions match TRBD1. CDR3 nucleotides: TGTGCCAGCAGCACGGGACAGGGGGCATGGGATGAAAAACTGTTTTTT. It codes for CASSTGQGAWDEKLFF.